Below are 2 T cell receptor beta chains sequenced from a single sample in a study of shared clonotypes between healthy human individuals. Only in-frame clones appear in the TCRdb table, and some are missing; sequencing was by immunoSEQ multiplex PCR. The sample consists of over a million clones, around 76% of them appearing once. Sequenced: memory CD4+ T cells sorted from blood. Subset defined: CD45RA-negative fraction. The source of these receptors is a man aged 18 to 35 in good health.

This chain uses TRBV28 with TRBJ2-7, with unresolved D. Germline V gene data show CDR1 as MDHEN and CDR2 as SYDVKM. V dropped 6 bases and J dropped 0 bases, with 9 bases sitting between them. The CDR3 is 13 amino acids. The CDR3 is CASRRTSSYEQYF. DNA of the CDR3: TGTGCCAGCAGAAGGACGAGCTCCTACGAGCAGTACTTC. Together with reference TRBV28 and TRBJ2-7, the CDR3 gives the full variable domain: DVKVTQSSRYLVKRTGEKVFLECVQDMDHENMFWYRQDPGLGLRLIYFSYDVKMKEKGDIPEGYSVSREKKERFSLILESASTNQTSMYLCASRRTSSYEQYFGPGTRLTVT.

This sequence joins TRBV5-1 and TRBJ2-2, with 7 bases aligning to TRBD1. Germline V gives CDR1 SGHRS, CDR2 YFSETQ. The V and J ends lost 7 bases and 0 bases, in that order; junction bases with no gene match: 6. This CDR3 region has 15 residues. The CDR3 nucleotides are TGCGCCAGCGTACCGGGACAGACGAACACCGGGGAGCTGTTTTTT. It translates to CASVPGQTNTGELFF.